The 30 T cell receptor beta chains presented below share a single source sample, sequenced in a study of blood T cell repertoires in COVID-19. Assay used: immunoSEQ multiplex PCR; TCRdb lists only in-frame clones, some missing. The repertoire holds 170,000 or so clones, with 86% as singletons. Sequencing was carried out using peripheral blood. The receptor source for this set is a middle-aged man with active or convalescent COVID-19.

This clone was recorded a few times. This sequence joins TRBV29-1 and TRBJ2-3; 7 bases fit TRBD1. This CDR3 has 15 amino acids. V shed 7 bases, J shed 0 bases, and the junction held 10 bases outside the gene matches. Looked up from germline, CDR1 is SQVTM and CDR2 is ANQGSEA. The CDR3 here is CSAKTGMLSTDTQYF. In nucleotides, the CDR3 is TGCAGCGCAAAGACAGGGATGTTGAGCACAGATACGCAGTATTTT.

The sample holds one count of this clone. This sequence joins TRBV6-1 and TRBJ1-4, with D perhaps TRBD1 (6 bases). V dropped 1 base and J dropped 7 bases, with 13 bases sitting between them. The CDR3 totals 15 residues. Germline V CDR1 and CDR2: MNHNS, SASEGT. The CDR3 sequence: CASSEGGRGGEKLFF. The CDR3 DNA reads TGTGCCAGCAGTGAAGGGGGCAGGGGCGGTGAAAAACTGTTTTTT.

This chain links TRBV6-2 or TRBV6-3 with TRBJ1-2; TRBD1 matches at 9 bases. CDR3 length equals 13 residues. Germline CDR1 reads MNHEY; CDR2 reads SVGEGT. V lost 5 bases and J lost 7; bases outside the gene matches: 5. The CDR3 protein is CASSRDRVSGYTF. As DNA, the CDR3 is TGTGCCAGCAGTCGGGACAGGGTGAGTGGCTACACCTTC.

There are a few counts of this clone. The genes are TRBV14 and TRBJ1-4, with D unresolved. Trimming pared 0 bases from V and 7 bases from J, leaving 9 bases between. CDR1 and CDR2 from the germline V gene are SGHDN and FVKESK. The CDR3 is 14 amino acids. CDR3 sequence reads: CASSQDLEIEKLFF. CDR3 nucleotides: TGTGCCAGCAGCCAAGATCTAGAAATTGAAAAACTGTTTTTT. Together with reference TRBV14 and TRBJ1-4, the CDR3 gives the full variable domain: EAGVTQFPSHSVIEKGQTVTLRCDPISGHDNLYWYRRVMGKEIKFLLHFVKESKQDESGMPNNRFLAERTGGTYSTLKVQPAELEDSGVYFCASSQDLEIEKLFFGSGTQLSVL.

In this sample, this clone turned up a few times. The gene calls are TRBV6-5 and TRBJ2-7; no definite D call. The CDR3 has 14 amino acids. Trimming stripped 0 bases from V and 2 bases from J, with 8 bases between. The V gene's germline CDR1 is MNHEY and CDR2 SVGAGI. CDR3 sequence reads: CASSYSRKAYEQYF. CDR3 nucleotide sequence: TGTGCCAGCAGTTACTCCAGGAAGGCCTACGAGCAGTACTTC.

The V gene is TRBV18, the J gene TRBJ1-6; D call uncertain. CDR1 and CDR2 (germline): KGHSH, LQKENI. V lost 4 bases to trimming and J lost 5 bases, with 3 bases between them. This CDR3 region has 12 residues. The CDR3 nucleotides read TGTGCCAGCTCACTAGATAATTCACCCCTCCACTTT. As protein: CASSLDNSPLHF.

The rearrangement uses TRBV30 and TRBJ1-5; TRBD1 matches 8 bases. The CDR3 covers 13 residues. Trimming removed 3 bases from V and 6 bases from J; junction bases left unmatched: 4. Germline CDR1 is GTSNPN and CDR2 is SVGIG (reference sequence). CDR3: CAWSRGQSQPQHF. CDR3 nucleotides: TGTGCCTGGAGCAGGGGGCAAAGTCAGCCCCAGCATTTT. Full variable domain (rest looked up from reference TRBV30 and TRBJ1-5): SQTIHQWPATLVQPVGSPLSLECTVEGTSNPNLYWYRQAAGRGLQLLFYSVGIGQISSEVPQNLSASRPQDRQFILSSKKLLLSDSGFYLCAWSRGQSQPQHFGDGTRLSIL.

J is TRBJ2-1 and V is TRBV7-2, with TRBD1 as a possible D gene (5 bases). The CDR3 covers 15 residues. V lost 4 bases and J 9 bases, leaving 19 bases between the germline ends. CDR1 is SGHTA and CDR2 is FQGNSA in the germline V gene. DNA of the CDR3: TGTGCCAGCAGCTACAATTACAGGCCCCCCAGTGAGCAGTTCTTC. Translation: CASSYNYRPPSEQFF.

The chain links TRBV3-1 (or the pseudogene TRBV3-2) to TRBJ2-1; D not resolved. Germline V lookup: CDR1 LGHDT, CDR2 YNNKEL (reference sequence). Trimming removed 0 bases at V and 12 bases at J, with 12 bases between. This CDR3 is built from 13 residues. The CDR3 protein is CASSQDLAYLQFF. The CDR3 bases are TGTGCCAGCAGCCAAGATTTAGCCTATTTGCAGTTCTTC.

DNA of the CDR3: TGTGCCAGTAGTCCCGGTCTGAATCAGCCCCAGCATTTT. Its protein product is CASSPGLNQPQHF. The chain recombines TRBV19 with TRBJ1-5; D gene ambiguous. V lost 5 bases and J 4 bases, leaving 9 bases between the germline ends. CDR3 length: 13 amino acids. Germline CDR1 reads LNHDA; CDR2 reads SQIVND (reference sequence).

The chain is built from TRBV3-1 (or the pseudogene TRBV3-2) and TRBJ2-3, with 12 bases fitting TRBD2. Germline CDR1 and CDR2: LGHDT and YNNKEL (reference sequence). The CDR3 totals 16 residues. J lost 9 bases, V lost 1 base, and 8 bases had no gene match. CDR3 loop: CASSQVATSGRGTQYF. In nucleotides, the CDR3 is TGTGCCAGCAGCCAAGTCGCGACTAGCGGGAGAGGGACGCAGTATTTT.

J is TRBJ2-2 and V is TRBV28; 8 nucleotides align to TRBD2. Germline values: CDR1 MDHEN, CDR2 SYDVKM. The trim removed 5 bases at V and 1 base at J, leaving 6 bases unmatched. The CDR3 contains 16 residues. The CDR3 sequence: CASSPPGLGNTGELFF. In nucleotides, the CDR3 is TGTGCCAGCAGTCCCCCGGGACTAGGGAACACCGGGGAGCTGTTTTTT.

This rearrangement joins TRBV28 to TRBJ1-1, with D possibly TRBD1 on 5 matching bases. Germline CDR1 is MDHEN and CDR2 is SYDVKM. Deletions cut 3 bases from V and 4 bases from J, with 15 bases between. CDR3 length: 15 amino acids. The CDR3, as DNA: TGTGCCAGCAGTTTTGCAGGGACTAGGGCCACTGAAGCTTTCTTT. Translation gives CASSFAGTRATEAFF.

The chain has TRBV5-6 and TRBJ1-4, with no clear D. The ends were cut back, 0 bases at V and 7 bases at J, with 19 bases in the middle. CDR3 length: 17 residues. Germline lookup yields CDR1 SGHDT and CDR2 YYEEEE. In nucleotides, the CDR3 is TGTGCCAGCAGCTTGGGAATGGGCGGGTTTGGTACTGAAAAACTGTTTTTT. Protein sequence: CASSLGMGGFGTEKLFF.

This sequence joins TRBV19 and TRBJ1-5, with 9 bases matching TRBD1. The V gene's germline CDR1 is LNHDA and CDR2 SQIVND (reference sequence). Losses at the gene ends were 4 bases for V and 3 bases for J; bases not matched to a gene: 10. The CDR3 is 17 amino acids. The CDR3 here is CASSRRTGALNNQPQHF. The DNA of the CDR3 is TGTGCCAGTAGTAGAAGGACAGGGGCCCTAAACAATCAGCCCCAGCATTTT.

The chain couples TRBV27 to TRBJ1-1; D unresolved. Germline assignment: CDR1 MNHEY and CDR2 SMNVEV (reference sequence). This CDR3 has 16 residues. Trimming removed 2 bases at V and 0 bases at J, with 13 bases between. The CDR3 nucleotides read TGTGCCAGCAGTTTAACCTCAGCAGGAATGAACACTGAAGCTTTCTTT. Its translation is CASSLTSAGMNTEAFF.

This clone was found once. The chain links TRBV20-1 to TRBJ1-5; weak D call: TRBD1 (6 bases). Germline CDR1 is DFQATT and CDR2 is SNEGSKA (reference sequence). The CDR3 length is 15 residues. V lost 3 bases and J lost 2, with 14 bases in between. The CDR3 is CSASKVPGGNQPQHF. As DNA, the CDR3 is TGCAGTGCTAGTAAGGTGCCAGGGGGCAATCAGCCCCAGCATTTT.

This chain uses TRBV12-3 or TRBV12-4 with TRBJ1-4; D is possibly TRBD1 (5 bases). V gave up 6 bases and J gave up 7 bases, with 9 bases separating them. CDR3 length equals 12 residues. DNA of the CDR3: TGTGCCAGCAGAATCCAGGGTGAAAAACTGTTTTTT. This codes for CASRIQGEKLFF.

The chain combines TRBV5-4 with TRBJ1-1; 8 positions agree with TRBD1. Germline V gives CDR1 SGHNT, CDR2 YYREEE (reference sequence). V trimming: 4 bases; J trimming: 4 bases; junction bases outside the gene matches: 9. CDR3 length: 15 amino acids. CDR3 amino acids: CASSSRGRWITEAFF. For the CDR3, the DNA is TGTGCCAGCAGCAGCAGGGGGCGCTGGATCACTGAAGCTTTCTTT.

The chain uses TRBV3-1 (or the pseudogene TRBV3-2) and TRBJ1-1; 8 bases are a match to TRBD1. The trim removed 3 bases at V and 10 bases at J, leaving 4 bases unmatched. Germline values: CDR1 LGHDT, CDR2 YNNKEL (reference sequence). This CDR3 has 12 residues. This chain's CDR3 is CASSQADRVAFF. As DNA, the CDR3 is TGTGCCAGCAGCCAGGCGGACAGGGTAGCTTTCTTT.

This sequence joins TRBV4-2 and TRBJ2-3; 7 positions agree with TRBD2. The CDR3 runs to 16 residues. V shed 4 bases, J shed 2 bases, and the junction held 9 bases outside the gene matches. Germline lookup yields CDR1 LGHNA and CDR2 YNFKEQ. The CDR3 nucleotides are TGTGCCAGCAGCCCCCCCGGCGGGGGAAACACAGATACGCAGTATTTT. Residues: CASSPPGGGNTDTQYF.

The chain has TRBV7-2 and TRBJ1-2, with a weak D call TRBD1 (5 bases). Germline assignment: CDR1 SGHTA and CDR2 FQGNSA. The ends were cut back, 5 bases at V and 6 bases at J, with 13 bases in the middle. The CDR3 runs to 13 residues. As DNA, the CDR3 is TGTGCCAGCAGCCGCCTGGGGGGTGATGGCTACACCTTC. It specifies CASSRLGGDGYTF.

The gene calls are TRBV7-9 and TRBJ1-1; TRBD1 aligns across 7 bases. This CDR3 region has 14 residues. J was trimmed by 1 base and V by 5 bases; bases with no gene match: 4. Germline CDR1 is SEHNR and CDR2 is FQNEAQ (reference sequence). The CDR3 nucleotides are TGTGCCAGCAGCCCGTGGACAGGGAACACTGAAGCTTTCTTT. This translates into CASSPWTGNTEAFF.

The genes are TRBV6-5 and TRBJ1-3; D perhaps matches TRBD1 (5 bases). The germline V and J ends were trimmed by 8 bases and 0 bases, with 14 bases remaining between them. Germline V gives CDR1 MNHEY, CDR2 SVGAGI. The CDR3 covers 15 residues. CDR3 sequence reads: CASRLGHYSGNTIYF. The CDR3 DNA follows: TGTGCCAGCCGGTTGGGGCACTACTCTGGAAACACCATATATTTT.

V gene TRBV10-1 combines with J gene TRBJ1-1; D possibly corresponds to TRBD1 (5 bases). Germline V gives CDR1 WNHNN, CDR2 SYGVQD (reference sequence). V lost 2 bases and J 8 bases, leaving 12 bases between the germline ends. There are 13 residues in the CDR3. The CDR3: CASSEARVGEAFF. The CDR3 DNA reads TGCGCCAGCAGTGAGGCCAGGGTAGGCGAAGCTTTCTTT.

The chain combines TRBV7-6 with TRBJ2-1, with 10 bases lining up with TRBD1. V dropped 4 bases and J dropped 7; count of bases not matched to a gene: 7. Per germline, CDR1 SGHVS and CDR2 FNYEAQ. The CDR3 extends over 15 amino acids. The CDR3 reads CASSSTGGSSNEQFF. DNA for the CDR3: TGTGCCAGCAGCTCGACAGGGGGCTCTTCGAATGAGCAGTTCTTC.

The gene calls are TRBV19 and TRBJ2-7; 8 bases fit TRBD1. Germline V gives CDR1 LNHDA, CDR2 SQIVND (reference sequence). The CDR3 covers 15 residues. J gave up 2 bases and V 3 bases, and 6 bases lay outside the gene matches. As DNA, the CDR3 is TGTGCCAGTAGTATGTTGGGGGGACAGGCCTACGAGCAGTACTTC. It codes for CASSMLGGQAYEQYF.

The rearrangement joins TRBV7-2 to TRBJ1-5; D perhaps matches TRBD1 (5 bases). Germline CDR1 and CDR2: SGHTA and FQGNSA. The CDR3 has 15 residues. V was pared by 1 base and J by 5 bases, with 12 bases between. In nucleotides, the CDR3 is TGTGCCAGCAGCTTAGTTGGCGACAGCTATCAGCCCCAGCATTTT. It yields the protein CASSLVGDSYQPQHF.

This clone was observed once. CDR3 amino acids: CASRPGQGGYEQYF. CDR3 nucleotides: TGTGCCAGCAGGCCGGGACAGGGGGGTTACGAGCAGTACTTC. The chain links TRBV6-5 to TRBJ2-7, with 11 positions matching TRBD1. This CDR3 has 14 amino acids. V lost 6 bases to trimming and J lost 4 bases; unmatched junction nucleotides: 5. Per the germline V gene, CDR1 is MNHEY and CDR2 is SVGAGI.

The table lists this clone with a count of one. The CDR3 region is CAGRREANTGELFF. In DNA, the CDR3 is TGTGCCGGTCGCCGGGAAGCCAACACCGGGGAGCTGTTTTTT. V and J are TRBV6-5 and TRBJ2-2; possible D gene TRBD2, 5 bases. The CDR3 is 14 residues long. Germline V lookup: CDR1 MNHEY, CDR2 SVGAGI. The V end was cut by 11 bases, the J end by 2 bases, with 15 bases between.